This section outlines one T cell receptor (beta chain) sequence together with its context. Its antigen is currently unknown. These data are taken from a study of long-term antiretroviral therapy in people with HIV. Prior to DNA extraction, the samples held about 1-11 million cryopreserved PBMC. Trimming left V 0 bases short and J 3 bases short, with 7 bases between. The CDR3 consists of 13 residues. Germline V gene sequence: CDR1 SGHRS, CDR2 YFSETQ. Researchers report immunoSEQ v3.0 was run at survey level. TCRdb's copy holds only in-frame clones and misses some; the assay was immunoSEQ multiplex PCR. The sample lists 20,000 to 25,000 clones; roughly 92% were seen once. Findings of the study overall: Among HIV repertoires, CDR3 length ranges were narrower than those of controls. Specimens of blood were obtained during about 2004 to 2018, possibly under older ART regimens.

The genes are TRBV5-1 and TRBJ2-7; the D is unclear. This clonotype originated in a woman aged 50 to 60 with HIV. The sample here was unsorted PBMCs, taken 4.4 years after starting antiretroviral therapy. For the CDR3, the DNA is TGCGCCAGCAGCTTGGACGGGTTCTACGAGCAGTACTTC. This gives the protein CASSLDGFYEQYF.